The 23 T cell receptor beta chains presented below share a single source sample, sequenced in a study of T cell changes during pregnancy in multiple sclerosis. Some clones are missing from TCRdb's copy, which holds only in-frame ones; the method was immunoSEQ multiplex PCR. The profile shows about 38,000 clones, about 88% of them singletons. The material was CD8+ T cells from peripheral blood mononuclear cells, obtained in the third trimester of pregnancy. Receptors were obtained from a female donor with multiple sclerosis, enrolled in a pregnancy study.

The genes are TRBV28 and TRBJ2-1; D call uncertain. This CDR3 is built from 12 residues. The germline V gene encodes CDR1 MDHEN and CDR2 SYDVKM. With 4 bases removed from V and 7 bases from J, the gap between germline ends came to 8 bases. The CDR3 loop is CASSSSPNEQFF. Written as DNA, the CDR3 is TGTGCCAGCAGTTCCTCCCCTAATGAGCAGTTCTTC. The full variable domain, its missing parts supplied by reference TRBV28 and TRBJ2-1, is DVKVTQSSRYLVKRTGEKVFLECVQDMDHENMFWYRQDPGLGLRLIYFSYDVKMKEKGDIPEGYSVSREKKERFSLILESASTNQTSMYLCASSSSPNEQFFGPGTRLTVL.

The CDR3 region is CASSHGNEQFF. The CDR3 coding sequence is TGTGCCAGCAGTCACGGGAATGAGCAGTTCTTC. The rearrangement uses TRBV6-5 and TRBJ2-1, with D hard to call. Germline V lookup: CDR1 MNHEY, CDR2 SVGAGI. CDR3 length: 11 amino acids. V dropped 5 bases and J dropped 7 bases, with 6 bases sitting between them.

This clone was recorded only once. The genes are TRBV7-6 and TRBJ2-7, with 7 bases identical to TRBD1. CDR1 SGHVS and CDR2 FNYEAQ come from the germline V gene. CDR3 size: 12 residues. With 5 bases clipped from V and 4 bases from J, the junction kept 2 bases outside the gene matches. The CDR3 region is CASSRTGYEQYF. The CDR3 DNA sequence: TGTGCCAGCAGCAGGACAGGTTACGAGCAGTACTTC.

The chain employs TRBV11-2 and TRBJ2-5; D gene unclear. This CDR3 is 14 amino acids long. Trimming took 1 base from V and 2 from J, leaving 8 bases between them. The germline V gene has CDR1 SGHAT and CDR2 FQNNGV. The CDR3 spells CASSLVGQQETQYF. CDR3 sequence (DNA): TGTGCCAGCAGCTTAGTTGGGCAGCAAGAGACCCAGTACTTC.

The J gene is TRBJ2-2, the V gene TRBV7-3; D may be TRBD1 (5 bases). Between the trimmed V and J ends, which lost 2 bases and 4 bases, there was a span of 11 bases. The CDR3 is made up of 15 amino acids. Germline V gives CDR1 SGHTA, CDR2 FQGTGA. The CDR3 loop reads CASSLPQGGTGELFF. CDR3 nucleotide sequence: TGTGCCAGCAGCTTACCCCAGGGTGGCACCGGGGAGCTGTTTTTT.

This chain links TRBV5-6 with TRBJ1-1; D might be TRBD1 (5 bases). Germline values: CDR1 SGHDT, CDR2 YYEEEE. The CDR3 covers 16 residues. V gave up 0 bases and J gave up 10 bases, with 22 bases separating them. CDR3 region: CASSLASEGGGCGAFF. The CDR3 nucleotides read TGTGCCAGCAGCTTGGCCAGTGAGGGCGGGGGATGCGGAGCTTTCTTT.

This sequence joins TRBV2 and TRBJ2-5; D gene unclear. CDR3 length: 14 amino acids. The germline V gene encodes CDR1 SNHLY and CDR2 FYNNEI. With 6 bases removed from V and 4 bases from J, the gap between germline ends came to 15 bases. The CDR3 loop reads CASRLQAYVETQYF. In DNA, the CDR3 is TGTGCCAGCAGGTTGCAGGCATACGTAGAGACCCAGTACTTC.

J is TRBJ2-4 and V is TRBV11-2; maybe TRBD1 (5 bases). The CDR3 is 14 amino acids. The V end lost 5 bases, the J end lost 6 bases, and 14 bases lay between the germline ends. The germline gives CDR1 SGHAT, CDR2 FQNNGV. The CDR3 DNA sequence: TGTGCCAGCAGCAGATCGGACACCGTAAACATTCAGTACTTC. It yields the protein CASSRSDTVNIQYF.

The V and J genes are TRBV5-1 and TRBJ2-3, with 8 bases identical to TRBD1. Per germline, CDR1 SGHRS and CDR2 YFSETQ. The trim removed 3 bases at V and 3 bases at J, leaving 3 bases unmatched. There are 14 residues in the CDR3. Here the CDR3 DNA reads TGCGCCAGCAGCTCCTGGACAGGGACAGATACGCAGTATTTT. It is translated as CASSSWTGTDTQYF.

This clone was detected a few times. V gene TRBV27 combines with J gene TRBJ1-1, with TRBD1 matching over 7 bases. The CDR3 is 12 residues long. Germline lookup yields CDR1 MNHEY and CDR2 SMNVEV (reference sequence). V dropped 7 bases and J dropped 12; count of bases not matched to a gene: 11. For the CDR3, the DNA is TGTGCCAGCAACTTTACAGGGGCAGTATCTTTCTTT. Translated: CASNFTGAVSFF.

The rearrangement joins TRBV10-3 to TRBJ1-6; no clear D. There are 16 residues in the CDR3. CDR1 is ENHRY, CDR2 SYGVKD, per germline. Trimming took 0 bases from V and 10 from J, leaving 16 bases between them. The CDR3 protein is CAISESPLRGRSPLHF. The CDR3 coding sequence is TGTGCCATCAGTGAGTCTCCCCTAAGAGGTCGGTCACCCCTCCACTTT.

The chain carries TRBV28 and TRBJ2-7, with TRBD2 identical over 10 bases. Germline assignment: CDR1 MDHEN and CDR2 SYDVKM. This CDR3 has 15 amino acids. The J segment lost 2 bases and the V segment lost 3 bases, leaving 4 bases of the junction unmatched. CDR3 amino acids: CASSFPLAGAYEQYF. The CDR3 coding sequence is TGTGCCAGCAGTTTTCCCCTAGCGGGGGCCTACGAGCAGTACTTC.

The chain employs TRBV7-9 and TRBJ1-1; maybe TRBD1 (5 bases). From germline, CDR1 is SEHNR and CDR2 FQNEAQ (reference sequence). This CDR3 spans 12 amino acids. Deletions cut 6 bases from V and 4 bases from J, with 9 bases between. CDR3 nucleotides: TGTGCCAGCAGACAGGACCTCACTGAAGCTTTCTTT. As protein: CASRQDLTEAFF.

This clone was seen once. The DNA of the CDR3 is TGCGCCAGCAGCTTGGCCGGGGGGAACACTGAAGCTTTCTTT. This translates into CASSLAGGNTEAFF. The gene calls are TRBV5-1 and TRBJ1-1; possibly TRBD1 for D (5 bases). V lost 0 bases and J lost 1, with 7 bases in between. This CDR3 contains 14 residues. Germline assignment: CDR1 SGHRS and CDR2 YFSETQ.

V and J are TRBV4-1 and TRBJ1-1; D remains unclear. Trimming took off 1 base at V and 0 bases at J, with 3 bases between the two ends. The CDR3 runs to 13 residues. CDR1 and CDR2 from the germline V gene are MGHRA and YSYEKL. CDR3 coding DNA: TGCGCCAGCAGCCAAGTCGTGAACACTGAAGCTTTCTTT. This gives the protein CASSQVVNTEAFF.

The V call is TRBV5-6, the J call TRBJ2-3; D call uncertain. Deletions cut 6 bases from V and 5 bases from J, with 7 bases between. The CDR3 has 11 amino acids. Germline-derived CDR1 and CDR2 are SGHDT and YYEEEE. For the CDR3, the DNA is TGTGCCAGCACCAACGGAGATACGCAGTATTTT. As protein: CASTNGDTQYF.

In this sample, this clone turned up many times. This sequence joins TRBV2 and TRBJ2-7; possible D gene TRBD1, 8 bases. The CDR3 has 15 amino acids. Germline loops: CDR1 SNHLY, CDR2 FYNNEI. V shed 3 bases and J shed 5 bases, with 17 bases lying between them. The CDR3 loop is CASSDPDREGNEQYF. In DNA, the CDR3 is TGTGCCAGCAGTGACCCGGACAGGGAGGGTAACGAGCAGTACTTC.

This sequence joins TRBV14 and TRBJ2-7; weak D call: TRBD1 (5 bases). Between the trimmed V and J ends, which lost 2 bases and 7 bases, there was a span of 12 bases. Germline CDR1 SGHDN, CDR2 FVKESK. CDR3 size: 13 residues. The CDR3 region is CASSQQYWTEQYF. DNA of the CDR3: TGTGCCAGCAGCCAACAATACTGGACAGAGCAGTACTTC.

The chain carries TRBV19 and TRBJ1-2; D not certain. Trimming left V 5 bases short and J 5 bases short, with 21 bases between. The germline V gene encodes CDR1 LNHDA and CDR2 SQIVND (reference sequence). CDR3 length: 16 residues. This CDR3 is CASSSPWEGSAYGYTF. The CDR3 DNA is TGTGCCAGTAGTTCACCTTGGGAGGGATCCGCTTATGGCTACACCTTC.

This chain uses TRBV5-5 with TRBJ2-7; unclear D gene. V was cut by 2 bases and J by 4 bases, with 16 bases left in between. CDR1 SGHKS and CDR2 YYEKEE come from the germline V gene (reference sequence). There are 15 residues in the CDR3. The CDR3 spells CASSLSRRLDYEQYF. CDR3 bases: TGTGCCAGCAGCTTATCTCGGCGGCTAGATTACGAGCAGTACTTC.

The chain is built from TRBV4-1 and TRBJ1-3; a possible D gene is TRBD1 (6 bases). V was clipped by 3 bases and J by 4 bases, with 19 bases between them. The V gene's germline CDR1 is MGHRA and CDR2 YSYEKL. CDR3 length equals 17 residues. CDR3 region: CASSHSQGMNSGNTIYF. The CDR3, as DNA: TGCGCCAGCAGCCATTCACAGGGCATGAATTCGGGAAACACCATATATTTT.

The chain recombines TRBV2 with TRBJ2-5; no firm D call. The germline V and J ends were trimmed by 6 bases and 5 bases, with 10 bases remaining between them. CDR1 SNHLY and CDR2 FYNNEI come from the germline V gene. There are 12 residues in the CDR3. The CDR3 spells CASSAQVETQYF. CDR3 sequence (DNA): TGTGCCAGCAGCGCACAAGTGGAGACCCAGTACTTC.

The chain combines TRBV6-6 with TRBJ2-7, with 13 nucleotides matching TRBD2. The CDR3 loop spans 15 amino acids. Per the germline V gene, CDR1 is MNHNY and CDR2 is SVGAGI (reference sequence). The junction had 3 bases not matched to a gene; V was cut back by 5 bases and J by 2 bases. The CDR3 region has the DNA TGTGCCAGCAGTCCGGGACTAGCGGGACCCTACGAGCAGTACTTC. Protein: CASSPGLAGPYEQYF.